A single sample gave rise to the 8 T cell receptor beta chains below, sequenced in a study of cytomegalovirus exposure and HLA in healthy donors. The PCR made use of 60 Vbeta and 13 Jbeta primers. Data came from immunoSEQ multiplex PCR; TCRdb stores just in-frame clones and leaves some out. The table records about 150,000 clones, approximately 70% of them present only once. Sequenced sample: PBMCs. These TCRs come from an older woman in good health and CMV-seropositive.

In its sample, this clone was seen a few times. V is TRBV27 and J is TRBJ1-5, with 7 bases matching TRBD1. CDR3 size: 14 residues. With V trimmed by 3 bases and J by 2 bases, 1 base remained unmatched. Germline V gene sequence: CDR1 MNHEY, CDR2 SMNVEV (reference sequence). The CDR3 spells CASSFTGGNQPQHF. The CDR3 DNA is TGTGCCAGCAGTTTTACAGGGGGCAATCAGCCCCAGCATTTT.

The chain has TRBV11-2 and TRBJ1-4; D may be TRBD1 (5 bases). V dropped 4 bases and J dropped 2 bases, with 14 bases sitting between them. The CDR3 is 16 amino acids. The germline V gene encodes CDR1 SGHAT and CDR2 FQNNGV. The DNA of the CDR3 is TGTGCCAGCAGCTGGGGCTCTGCGGGGACTAATGAAAAACTGTTTTTT. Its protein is CASSWGSAGTNEKLFF.

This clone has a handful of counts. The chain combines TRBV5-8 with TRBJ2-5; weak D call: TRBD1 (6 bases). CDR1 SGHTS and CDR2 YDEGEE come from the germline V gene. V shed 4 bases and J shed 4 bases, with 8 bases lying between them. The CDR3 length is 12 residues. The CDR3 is CASSTGRETQYF. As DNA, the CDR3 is TGTGCCAGCAGCACAGGGAGAGAGACCCAGTACTTC.

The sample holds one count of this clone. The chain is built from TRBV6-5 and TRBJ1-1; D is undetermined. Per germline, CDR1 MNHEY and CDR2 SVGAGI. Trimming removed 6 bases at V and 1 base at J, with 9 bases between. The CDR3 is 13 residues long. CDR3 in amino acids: CASRPSGNTEAFF. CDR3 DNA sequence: TGTGCCAGCAGACCTAGTGGGAACACTGAAGCTTTCTTT.

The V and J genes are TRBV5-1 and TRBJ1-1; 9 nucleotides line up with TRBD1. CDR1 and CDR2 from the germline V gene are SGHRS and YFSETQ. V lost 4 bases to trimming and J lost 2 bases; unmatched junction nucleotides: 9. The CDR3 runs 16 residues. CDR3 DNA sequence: TGCGCCAGCAGCCGGACTGGGACAGGGCGAAACACTGAAGCTTTCTTT. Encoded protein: CASSRTGTGRNTEAFF.

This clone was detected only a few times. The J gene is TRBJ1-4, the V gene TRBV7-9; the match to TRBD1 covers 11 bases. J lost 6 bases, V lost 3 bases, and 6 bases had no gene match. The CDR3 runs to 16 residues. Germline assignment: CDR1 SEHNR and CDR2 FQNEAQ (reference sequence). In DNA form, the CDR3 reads TGTGCCAGCAGCTTGGGGCCGGGACAGGGGGATGAAAAACTGTTTTTT. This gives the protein CASSLGPGQGDEKLFF. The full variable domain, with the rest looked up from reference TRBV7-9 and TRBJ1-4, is DTGVSQNPRHKITKRGQNVTFRCDPISEHNRLYWYRQTLGQGPEFLTYFQNEAQLEKSRLLSDRFSAERPKGSFSTLEIQRTEQGDSAMYLCASSLGPGQGDEKLFFGSGTQLSVL.

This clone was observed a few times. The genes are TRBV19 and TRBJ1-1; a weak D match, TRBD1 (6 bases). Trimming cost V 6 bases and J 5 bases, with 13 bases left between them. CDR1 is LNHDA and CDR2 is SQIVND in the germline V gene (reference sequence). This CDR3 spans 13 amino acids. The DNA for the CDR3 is TGTGCCAGTAGGGAACAGGGTAAGACTGAAGCTTTCTTT. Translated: CASREQGKTEAFF.

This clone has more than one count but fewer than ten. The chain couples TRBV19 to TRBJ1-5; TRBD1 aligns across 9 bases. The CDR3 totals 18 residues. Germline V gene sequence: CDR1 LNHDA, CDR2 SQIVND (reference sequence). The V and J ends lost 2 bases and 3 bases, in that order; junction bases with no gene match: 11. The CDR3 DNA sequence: TGTGCCAGTAGTATAATGATCGGACAGGGGAATTCCAATCAGCCCCAGCATTTT. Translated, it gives CASSIMIGQGNSNQPQHF.